These 14 T cell receptor beta chains originate from one sample sequenced in a study of PD-1 blockade in classical Hodgkin lymphoma. Sequencing was performed with immunoSEQ multiplex PCR; in TCRdb, only in-frame clones are kept and a portion is missing. The data show 35,000 to 55,000 clones, approximately 70% seen once. Relapses following autologous stem cell transplantation were seen in all patients, with brentuximab vedotin exposure varying. Sequencing was performed on peripheral blood mononuclear cells (PBMCs), taken before the second cycle of nivolumab. All receptors derive from a human donor with classical Hodgkin lymphoma.

This clone was seen a handful of times. The chain links TRBV2 to TRBJ2-3, with 12 nucleotides matching TRBD2. There are 16 residues in the CDR3. Looked up from germline, CDR1 is SNHLY and CDR2 is FYNNEI. Germline trimming cut 6 bases from V and 4 bases from J; bases unmatched to any gene: 8. CDR3 bases: TGTGCCAGCAGGCTAAGGACTAGCGGGAATGCAGATACGCAGTATTTT. It yields the protein CASRLRTSGNADTQYF.

This chain links TRBV5-6 with TRBJ1-2; possible D gene TRBD1, 5 bases. Germline loops: CDR1 SGHDT, CDR2 YYEEEE. Trimming took 0 bases from V and 1 from J, leaving 7 bases between them. The length of the CDR3 is 14 residues. The DNA of the CDR3 is TGTGCCAGCAGCTTGGAGGGGTTTAACTATGGCTACACCTTC. It translates to CASSLEGFNYGYTF.

This clone is medium-sized in the sample. The rearrangement uses TRBV28 and TRBJ2-7, with D perhaps assigned TRBD1 or TRBD2 (5 bases each). Germline values: CDR1 MDHEN, CDR2 SYDVKM. V lost 7 bases and J lost 4, with 20 bases in between. This CDR3 comprises 15 residues. The CDR3 protein is CASILGRGVRYEQYF. As DNA, the CDR3 is TGTGCCAGCATCCTAGGCAGAGGGGTTCGTTACGAGCAGTACTTC.

The chain links TRBV21-1 to TRBJ1-5. TRBV21-1 is given as a pseudogene. The CDR3 covers 14 residues. For the CDR3, the DNA is TGTGCCAGCTTGCAGGGGAGGGAGTATCAGCCCCAGCATTTT. It yields the protein CASLQGREYQPQHF.

This sequence joins TRBV6-5 and TRBJ2-7, with 7 bases that match TRBD2. Per the germline V gene, CDR1 is MNHEY and CDR2 is SVGAGI. This CDR3 has 14 residues. V shed 1 base, J shed 3 bases, and the junction held 3 bases outside the gene matches. The CDR3 protein is CASSYYQRDYEQYF. The CDR3 nucleotides are TGTGCCAGCAGTTACTACCAGCGGGACTACGAGCAGTACTTC.

This clone has a single count. V gene TRBV4-3 combines with J gene TRBJ1-2; TRBD1 matches at 12 bases. The CDR3 is 17 residues long. Germline lookup yields CDR1 LGHNA and CDR2 YSLEER. After removal of 4 bases from V and 3 bases from J, the junction contained 9 bases not matched to a gene. The chain's CDR3 is CASSPGTGGGSHYGYTF. CDR3 coding DNA: TGCGCCAGCAGCCCCGGGACAGGGGGCGGGTCTCACTATGGCTACACCTTC.

This chain connects TRBV5-1 to TRBJ1-2, with 7 bases fitting TRBD1. V was clipped by 4 bases and J by 1 base; unmatched bases: 7. Germline V gene data show CDR1 as SGHRS and CDR2 as YFSETQ. The CDR3 runs to 15 residues. The chain's CDR3 is CASSTGQSYNYGYTF. The CDR3, as DNA: TGCGCCAGCAGCACGGGACAGAGCTATAACTATGGCTACACCTTC.

The V gene is TRBV18, the J gene TRBJ2-1; D unclear. The germline gives CDR1 KGHSH, CDR2 LQKENI. Trimming removed 6 bases at V and 5 bases at J, with 5 bases between. The length of the CDR3 is 11 residues. The CDR3 reads CASSQNNEQFF. The DNA of the CDR3 is TGTGCCAGCTCCCAAAACAATGAGCAGTTCTTC.

V is TRBV5-1 and J is TRBJ2-2, with D unclear. Germline-derived CDR1 and CDR2 are SGHRS and YFSETQ. V lost 2 bases and J lost 6, with 5 bases in between. The CDR3 consists of 12 residues. This CDR3 is CASSFTAGELFF. CDR3 coding DNA: TGCGCCAGCAGCTTTACAGCCGGGGAGCTGTTTTTT.

The rearrangement uses TRBV5-6 and TRBJ2-7; perhaps TRBD2 as D (7 bases). V lost 4 bases to trimming and J lost 6 bases, with 20 bases between them. CDR1 is SGHDT and CDR2 is YYEEEE in the germline V gene. The CDR3 loop spans 15 amino acids. The CDR3 protein is CASSRRGGASSEQYF. Written as DNA, the CDR3 is TGTGCCAGCAGCCGAAGGGGGGGCGCTAGCTCCGAGCAGTACTTC.

Worth noting for this clone: Distinct nucleotide sequences in the sample also encode this CDR3. V gene TRBV19 combines with J gene TRBJ2-1; no reliable D call. Germline-derived CDR1 and CDR2 are LNHDA and SQIVND (reference sequence). V lost 5 bases and J 0 bases, leaving 11 bases between the germline ends. The CDR3 contains 15 residues. The CDR3 reads CASSLGQSSYNEQFF. DNA for the CDR3: TGTGCCAGTAGTCTAGGTCAAAGCTCCTACAATGAGCAGTTCTTC.

The chain recombines TRBV28 with TRBJ2-1; no firm D call. Germline values: CDR1 MDHEN, CDR2 SYDVKM. The CDR3 contains 14 residues. V lost 5 bases, J lost 9 bases, and 17 bases lay in between. CDR3 in DNA: TGTGCCAGCAGTCTCCCTGCTGACCACGGTGAGCAGTTCTTC. Residues: CASSLPADHGEQFF.

The chain couples TRBV9 to TRBJ2-1, with D tentatively TRBD1 (5 bases). The length of the CDR3 is 14 residues. CDR1 SGDLS and CDR2 YYNGEE come from the germline V gene. V lost 6 bases, J lost 6 bases, and 16 bases lay in between. The CDR3 sequence is CASTTGGFSNEQFF. The CDR3 coding sequence is TGTGCCAGCACCACAGGCGGCTTCTCCAATGAGCAGTTCTTC.

The chain uses TRBV19 and TRBJ2-1, with 12 bases aligning to TRBD1. There are 15 residues in the CDR3. The germline V gene has CDR1 LNHDA and CDR2 SQIVND (reference sequence). Unmatched junction bases numbered 4, after V lost 3 bases and J lost 7 bases. The CDR3 DNA is TGTGCCAGTAGTATCCGGGACAGGGGGCGTAATGAGCAGTTCTTC. Encoded protein: CASSIRDRGRNEQFF.